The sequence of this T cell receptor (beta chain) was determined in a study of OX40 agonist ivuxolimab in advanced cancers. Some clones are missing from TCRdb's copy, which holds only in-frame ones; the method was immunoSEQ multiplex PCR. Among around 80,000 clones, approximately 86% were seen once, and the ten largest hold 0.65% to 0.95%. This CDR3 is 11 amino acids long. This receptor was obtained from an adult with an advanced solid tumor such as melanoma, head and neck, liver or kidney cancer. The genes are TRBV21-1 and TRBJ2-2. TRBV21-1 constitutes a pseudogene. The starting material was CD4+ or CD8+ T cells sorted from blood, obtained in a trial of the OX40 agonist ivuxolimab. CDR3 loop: CASSNTGELFF. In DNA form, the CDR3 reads TGTGCCAGCAGCAACACCGGGGAGCTGTTTTTT.